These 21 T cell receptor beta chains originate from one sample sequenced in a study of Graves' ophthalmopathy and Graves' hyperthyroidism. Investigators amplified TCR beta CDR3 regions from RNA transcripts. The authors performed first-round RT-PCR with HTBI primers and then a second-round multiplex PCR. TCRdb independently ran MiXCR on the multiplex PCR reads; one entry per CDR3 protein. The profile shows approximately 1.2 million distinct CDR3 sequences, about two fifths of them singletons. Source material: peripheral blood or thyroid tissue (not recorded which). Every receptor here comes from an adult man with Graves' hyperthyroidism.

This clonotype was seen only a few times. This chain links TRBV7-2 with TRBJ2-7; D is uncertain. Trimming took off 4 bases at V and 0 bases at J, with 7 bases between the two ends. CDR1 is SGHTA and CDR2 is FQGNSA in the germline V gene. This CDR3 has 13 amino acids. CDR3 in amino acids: CASSYGRSYEQYF. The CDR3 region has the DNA TGTGCCAGCAGCTATGGACGCTCCTACGAGCAGTACTTC.

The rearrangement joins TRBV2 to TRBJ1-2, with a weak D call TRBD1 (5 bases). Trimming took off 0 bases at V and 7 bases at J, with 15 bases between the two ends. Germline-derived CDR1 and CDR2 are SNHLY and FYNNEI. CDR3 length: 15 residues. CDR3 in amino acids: CASSEALQGYGGYTF. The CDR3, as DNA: TGTGCCAGCAGTGAAGCGCTTCAGGGTTACGGTGGCTACACCTTC.

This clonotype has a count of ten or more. The CDR3 DNA reads TGTGCCAGCAGGAGGGAGAACACCGGGGAGCTGTTTTTT. Translation: CASRRENTGELFF. This chain joins TRBV2 and TRBJ2-2; TRBD2 might be the D (5 bases). This CDR3 region has 13 residues. V lost 6 bases, J lost 1 base, and 6 bases lay in between. From germline, CDR1 is SNHLY and CDR2 FYNNEI.

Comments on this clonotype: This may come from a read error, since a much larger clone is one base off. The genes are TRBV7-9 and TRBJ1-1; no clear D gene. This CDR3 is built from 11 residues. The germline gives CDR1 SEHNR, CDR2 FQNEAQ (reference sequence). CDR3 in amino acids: CAGSLSPEAFF. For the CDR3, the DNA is TGTGCCGGCAGCTTATCTCCTGAAGCTTTCTTT. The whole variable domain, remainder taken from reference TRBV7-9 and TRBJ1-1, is DTGVSQNPRHKITKRGQNVTFRCDPISEHNRLYWYRQTLGQGPEFLTYFQNEAQLEKSRLLSDRFSAERPKGSFSTLEIQRTEQGDSAMYLCAGSLSPEAFFGQGTRLTVV.

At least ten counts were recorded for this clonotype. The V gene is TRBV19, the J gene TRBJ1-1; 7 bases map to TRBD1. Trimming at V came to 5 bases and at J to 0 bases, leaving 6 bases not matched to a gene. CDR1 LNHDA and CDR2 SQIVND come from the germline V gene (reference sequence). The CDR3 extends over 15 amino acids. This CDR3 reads CASSARQGVNTEAFF. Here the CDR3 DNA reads TGTGCCAGTAGTGCACGACAGGGAGTGAACACTGAAGCTTTCTTT.

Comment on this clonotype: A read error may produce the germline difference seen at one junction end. CDR3 DNA sequence: TGTGCCAGCAGCCTAGAGGGCAGCAGCCCTGGGGCCAACGTCCTGACTTTC. It encodes CASSLEGSSPGANVLTF. The chain is built from TRBV5-1 and TRBJ2-6, with D perhaps TRBD2 (5 bases). The CDR3 has 17 amino acids. CDR1 SGHRS and CDR2 YFSETQ come from the germline V gene.

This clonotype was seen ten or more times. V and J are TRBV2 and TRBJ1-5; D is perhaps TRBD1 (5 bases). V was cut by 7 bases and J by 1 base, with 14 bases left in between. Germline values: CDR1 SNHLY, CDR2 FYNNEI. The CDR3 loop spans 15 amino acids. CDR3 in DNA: TGTGCCAGCACCACCGGAGGGGCGAGCAATCAGCCCCAGCATTTT. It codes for CASTTGGASNQPQHF.

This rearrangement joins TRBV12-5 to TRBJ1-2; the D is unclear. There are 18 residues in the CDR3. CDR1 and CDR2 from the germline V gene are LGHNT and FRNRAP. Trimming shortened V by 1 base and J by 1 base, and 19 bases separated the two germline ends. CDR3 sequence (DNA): TGTGCTAGTGGTTTGGCCCCCGCCGGTACAGTCAGTAACTATGGCTACACCTTC. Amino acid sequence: CASGLAPAGTVSNYGYTF.

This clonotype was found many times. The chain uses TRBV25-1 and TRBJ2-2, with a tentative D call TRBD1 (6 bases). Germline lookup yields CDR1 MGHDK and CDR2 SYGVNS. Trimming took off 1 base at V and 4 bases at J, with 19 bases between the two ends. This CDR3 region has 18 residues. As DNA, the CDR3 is TGTGCCAGCAGTGAATCGGGAATAACAGGGCGGTTCACCGGGGAGCTGTTTTTT. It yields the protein CASSESGITGRFTGELFF.

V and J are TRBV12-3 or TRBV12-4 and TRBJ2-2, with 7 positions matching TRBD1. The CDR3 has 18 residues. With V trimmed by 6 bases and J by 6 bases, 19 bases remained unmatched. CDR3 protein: CASSIKGQGGPRAGELFF. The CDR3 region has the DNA TGTGCCAGCAGCATCAAGGGGCAAGGGGGCCCTCGCGCCGGGGAGCTGTTTTTT.

The CDR3 region has the DNA TGTGCCAGCAGCCAGGGGACCCTCGAGTTTAACGAGCAGTACTTC. Protein: CASSQGTLEFNEQYF. The chain employs TRBV6-1 and TRBJ2-7; possible D gene TRBD1, 6 bases. This CDR3 comprises 15 residues. Between the trimmed V and J ends, which lost 6 bases and 5 bases, there was a span of 20 bases. CDR1 and CDR2 (germline): MNHNS, SASEGT.

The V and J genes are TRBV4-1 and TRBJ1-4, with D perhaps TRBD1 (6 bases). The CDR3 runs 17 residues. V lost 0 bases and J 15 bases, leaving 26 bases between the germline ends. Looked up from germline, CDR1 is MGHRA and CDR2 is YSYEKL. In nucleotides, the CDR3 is TGCGCCAGCAGCCAAGATCCCCCGGACAGTTTTTTCCTATCGGTGTTTTTT. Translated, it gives CASSQDPPDSFFLSVFF.

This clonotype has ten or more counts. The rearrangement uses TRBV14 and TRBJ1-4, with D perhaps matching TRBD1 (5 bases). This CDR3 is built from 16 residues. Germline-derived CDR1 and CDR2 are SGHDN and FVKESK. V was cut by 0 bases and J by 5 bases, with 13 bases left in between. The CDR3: CASSQEGRRFNEKLFF. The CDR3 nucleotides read TGTGCCAGCAGCCAAGAGGGACGGCGTTTCAATGAAAAACTGTTTTTT.

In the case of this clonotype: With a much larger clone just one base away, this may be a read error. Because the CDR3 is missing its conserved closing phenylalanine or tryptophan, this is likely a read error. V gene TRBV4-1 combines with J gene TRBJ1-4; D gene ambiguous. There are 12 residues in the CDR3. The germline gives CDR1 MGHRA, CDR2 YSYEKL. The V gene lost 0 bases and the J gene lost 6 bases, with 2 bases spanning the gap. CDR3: CASSQDDEKLFL. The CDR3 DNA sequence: TGCGCCAGCAGCCAAGATGATGAAAAACTGTTTCTT.

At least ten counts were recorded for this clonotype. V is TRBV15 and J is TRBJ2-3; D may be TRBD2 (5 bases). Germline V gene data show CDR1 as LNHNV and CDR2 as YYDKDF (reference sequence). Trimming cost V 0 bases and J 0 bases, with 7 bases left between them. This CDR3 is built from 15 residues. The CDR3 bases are TGTGCCACCAGCAGAGAAAGCGGTAGCACAGATACGCAGTATTTT. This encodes CATSRESGSTDTQYF.

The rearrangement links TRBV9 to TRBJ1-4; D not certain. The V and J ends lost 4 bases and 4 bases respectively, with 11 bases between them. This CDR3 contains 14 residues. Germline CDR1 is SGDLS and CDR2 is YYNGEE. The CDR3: CASSRPGVNEKLFF. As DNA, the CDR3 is TGTGCCAGCAGCCGACCGGGAGTTAATGAAAAACTGTTTTTT.

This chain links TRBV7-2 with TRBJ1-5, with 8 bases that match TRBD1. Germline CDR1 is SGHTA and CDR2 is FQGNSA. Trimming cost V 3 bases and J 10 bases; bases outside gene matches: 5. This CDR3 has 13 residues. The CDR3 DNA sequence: TGTGCCAGCAGCTTGGACAGGGAAGGTCCCCAGCATTTT. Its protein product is CASSLDREGPQHF. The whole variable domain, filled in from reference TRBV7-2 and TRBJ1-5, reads GAGVSQSPSNKVTEKGKDVELRCDPISGHTALYWYRQSLGQGLEFLIYFQGNSAPDKSGLPSDRFSAERTGGSVSTLTIQRTQQEDSAVYLCASSLDREGPQHFGDGTRLSIL.

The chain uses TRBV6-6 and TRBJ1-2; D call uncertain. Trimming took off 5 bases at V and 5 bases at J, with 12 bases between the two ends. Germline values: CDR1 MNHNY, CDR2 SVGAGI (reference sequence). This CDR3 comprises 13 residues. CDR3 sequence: CASSTERMYGYTF. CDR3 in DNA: TGTGCCAGCAGTACGGAGAGAATGTATGGCTACACCTTC.

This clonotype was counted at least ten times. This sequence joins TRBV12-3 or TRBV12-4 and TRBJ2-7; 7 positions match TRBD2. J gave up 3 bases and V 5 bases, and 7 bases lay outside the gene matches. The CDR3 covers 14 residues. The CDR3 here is CASSPGLGLYEQYF. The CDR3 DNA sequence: TGTGCCAGCAGTCCCGGACTAGGACTCTACGAGCAGTACTTC.

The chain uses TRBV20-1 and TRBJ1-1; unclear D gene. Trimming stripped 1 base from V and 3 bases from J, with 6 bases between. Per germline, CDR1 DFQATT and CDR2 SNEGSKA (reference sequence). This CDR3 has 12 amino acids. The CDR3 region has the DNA TGCAGTGCTAGAGCGCCGGACACTGAAGCTTTCTTT. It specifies CSARAPDTEAFF.

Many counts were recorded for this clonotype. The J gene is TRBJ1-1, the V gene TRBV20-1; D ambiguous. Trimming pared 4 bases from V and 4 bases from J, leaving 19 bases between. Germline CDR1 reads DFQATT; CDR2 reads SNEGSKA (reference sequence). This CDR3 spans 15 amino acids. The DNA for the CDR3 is TGCAGTGCTACGGGAATCATCCATTTCGGCACTGAAGCTTTCTTT. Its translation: CSATGIIHFGTEAFF.